This record concerns one T cell receptor beta chain sequence. Its antigen is not identified. These data belong to a study of CD8+ T cells in alopecia areata. Study as a whole: Treatment of the treated patients consisted of oral tofacitinib, 5 to 10 mg twice daily.

Findings and caveats of the study: Compared with mice, patients displayed less clear TCR sharing, possibly for HLA-related reasons. Compared with normal scalp, lesional scalp had higher clonality and more expanded CD8+ clones. Alphabeta T cells residing in normal skin are also sequenced in scalp samples.

In each case, RNA was isolated and then reverse transcribed into cDNA as the sequencing template. Assay: immunoSEQ multiplex PCR; the TCRdb copy retains only in-frame clones and omits some. The table lists 150,000 or so clones, around 87% of them singletons. This sample comprised CD8+ T cells sorted from blood, obtained at week 0. This receptor was taken from a human donor with alopecia areata.

This chain's CDR3 is CASSAPRGGTLPGSNQPQHF. CDR3 bases: TGCGCCAGCAGTGCACCACGGGGGGGTACCCTCCCGGGCAGCAATCAGCCCCAGCATTTT. The chain recombines TRBV23-1 with TRBJ1-5; a weak D match, TRBD1 (5 bases). TRBV23-1 is an ORF, and what it does is uncertain. With 5 bases removed from V and 1 base from J, the gap between germline ends came to 27 bases. The CDR3 spans 20 residues.